This TCR beta chain was retrieved from a study of cytotoxic CD8 clonotypes in ibrutinib-treated CLL. Study-level information: The cohort had about a dozen relapsed/refractory and over 14 treatment-naive patients, around 18 IGHV unmutated. Response samples were drawn at a median of about eleven months of treatment, range 6 to 36.

Turning to this clone: Its antigen is unidentified.

From germline, CDR1 is SGHRS and CDR2 YFSETQ. The CDR3 covers 16 residues. V shed 4 bases and J 5 bases; nucleotides not matched to a gene: 8. The data were produced by immunoSEQ multiplex PCR, yet TCRdb's version contains in-frame clones alone and is incomplete. The table has approximately 100,000 clones, roughly four fifths seen once. Findings and caveats of the study: Samples from sustained-remission and progressing patients were taken at different times.

This receptor was obtained from a human donor with chronic lymphocytic leukemia. V usage is TRBV5-1 and J usage is TRBJ2-7, with 14 bases identical to TRBD2. Material: PBMCs, obtained after 24 months of ibrutinib treatment. The CDR3 region is CASSTGTSGSVNEQYF. Written as DNA, the CDR3 is TGCGCCAGCAGCACAGGGACTAGCGGGAGTGTGAACGAGCAGTACTTC. Full variable domain (rest looked up from reference TRBV5-1 and TRBJ2-7): KAGVTQTPRYLIKTRGQQVTLSCSPISGHRSVSWYQQTPGQGLQFLFEYFSETQRNKGNFPGRFSGRQFSNSRSEMNVSTLELGDSALYLCASSTGTSGSVNEQYFGPGTRLTVT.